This TCR beta chain came from a study of blood T cell repertoires in COVID-19. Overall study: The samples span acute and convalescent COVID-19 from the United States, Italy and Spain. PBMCs, B-cell-depleted T cells, or T cells were the source of the cDNA or gDNA that made up the material.

In the study's own analysis: Reference gene primers were amplified, and this amplification served to estimate nucleated cell counts. The data were produced by immunoSEQ multiplex PCR, yet TCRdb's version contains in-frame clones alone and is incomplete. Clone size and V and J calls were adopted from that table, with D and trimming inferred from the DNA. The sample holds about 170,000 clones; about four fifths are singletons and the top ten take about 2.6%. Looked up from germline, CDR1 is SGHRS and CDR2 is YFSETQ. The CDR3 consists of 15 residues. V lost 0 bases to trimming and J lost 6 bases, with 15 bases between them.

This clonotype originated in a human donor with acute or convalescent COVID-19. The donor label of this sample is uncertain. V and J are TRBV5-1 and TRBJ1-1, with D possibly TRBD1 on 5 matching bases. The specimen was peripheral blood. CDR3 DNA sequence: TGCGCCAGCAGCTTGGGGGGCCCTCCCGAGTCTGAAGCTTTCTTT. As protein: CASSLGGPPESEAFF.